The rows below give T cell receptor beta chains drawn from one sample of a study of identical twins. Each CDR3 protein gets one entry after TCRdb re-called the 5' RACE reads with MiXCR. The data contain around 530,000 distinct CDR3 sequences, 15% of them singletons. The same sample was also studied in work on yellow fever vaccine responses in identical twins.

The material sequenced was CD4+ T cells sorted from blood. The receptors here all came from a woman younger than 30 in good health. Each CDR3 is given with its conserved first and last residue. The order of the fields is J gene, D gene, V gene, clone size, CDR3 DNA, CDR3 protein. D genes are given only for firm matches. Where a row states a size, it is once, few, many or the class of an expanded clone; other rows omit it.

J gene: TRBJ2-7; D gene: .; V gene: TRBV5-5; clone size: few; CDR3 DNA: TGTGCCAGCAGCTTGGGACTAGATACCCCCTACGAGCAGTACTTC; CDR3 protein: CASSLGLDTPYEQYF
J gene: TRBJ2-1; D gene: .; V gene: TRBV12-3/TRBV12-4; clone size: few; CDR3 DNA: TGTGCCAGCTCCCCCCGTAGAGGGAATGAGCAGTTCTTC; CDR3 protein: CASSPRRGNEQFF
J gene: TRBJ2-1; D gene: .; V gene: TRBV20-1; clone size: few; CDR3 DNA: TGCAGTGCTAGAGCATACAGCAGGAGCTCCTACAATGAGCAGTTCTTC; CDR3 protein: CSARAYSRSSYNEQFF
J gene: TRBJ2-1; D gene: .; V gene: TRBV2; clone size: few; CDR3 DNA: TGTGCCAGCAGTGAAGTTTACCACAATGAGCAGTTCTTC; CDR3 protein: CASSEVYHNEQFF
J gene: TRBJ1-1; D gene: .; V gene: TRBV20-1; clone size: few; CDR3 DNA: TGCAGTGCTAGCCTGGACTCCGTGAGCACTGAAGCTTTCTTT; CDR3 protein: CSASLDSVSTEAFF
J gene: TRBJ2-5; D gene: TRBD1; V gene: TRBV29-1; clone size: many; CDR3 DNA: TGCAGCGTCGGGACAGTGGAAAAGACCCAGTACTTC; CDR3 protein: CSVGTVEKTQYF
J gene: TRBJ1-1; D gene: .; V gene: TRBV25-1; clone size: .; CDR3 DNA: TGTGCCAGCAGTGAATTAAGGACCGGTGAAGCTTTCTTT; CDR3 protein: CASSELRTGEAFF
J gene: TRBJ2-1; D gene: TRBD1; V gene: TRBV7-9; clone size: .; CDR3 DNA: TGTGCCAGCAGCTCTAGGTCGGGACAGGGCGTGTATGAGCAGTTCTTC; CDR3 protein: CASSSRSGQGVYEQFF
J gene: TRBJ2-7; D gene: TRBD1; V gene: TRBV24-1; clone size: .; CDR3 DNA: TGTGCCACCAGCAGGGGACAGCCCCCCTACGAGCAGTACTTC; CDR3 protein: CATSRGQPPYEQYF
J gene: TRBJ2-1; D gene: .; V gene: TRBV5-1; clone size: few; CDR3 DNA: TGCGCCAGCACCGAGGGACTCTTCAATGAGCAGTTCTTC; CDR3 protein: CASTEGLFNEQFF
J gene: TRBJ1-6; D gene: .; V gene: TRBV7-2; clone size: few; CDR3 DNA: TGTGCCAGCAGCTTAAGTTACGGAGATTCACCCCTCCACTTT; CDR3 protein: CASSLSYGDSPLHF
J gene: TRBJ2-7; D gene: TRBD2; V gene: TRBV7-9; clone size: .; CDR3 DNA: TGTGCCAGCAGCCCACGGGGGGGTACTTTCAACGAGCAGTACTTC; CDR3 protein: CASSPRGGTFNEQYF
J gene: TRBJ2-7; D gene: .; V gene: TRBV20-1; clone size: .; CDR3 DNA: TGCAGTGCTAGAGACCCAGCTGGGGAGAGGGAGCAGTACTTC; CDR3 protein: CSARDPAGEREQYF
J gene: TRBJ2-5; D gene: .; V gene: TRBV5-1; clone size: few; CDR3 DNA: TGCGCCAGCAGCCCCCAATTGGGTAGCGGAGCAGAGTCGTACTTC; CDR3 protein: CASSPQLGSGAESYF
J gene: TRBJ2-2; D gene: TRBD2; V gene: TRBV3-1; clone size: few; CDR3 DNA: TGTGCCAGCAGCCAAAAACTCGGACTAGCGGGGGGCCGTCGCACCGGGGAGCTGTTTTTT; CDR3 protein: CASSQKLGLAGGRRTGELFF
J gene: TRBJ2-2; D gene: .; V gene: TRBV5-1; clone size: .; CDR3 DNA: TGCGCCAGCAGCTTCTTTTGGTATACGGAAAGCCGGGTCGCGAACACCGGGGAGCTGTTTTTT; CDR3 protein: CASSFFWYTESRVANTGELFF
J gene: TRBJ1-1; D gene: .; V gene: TRBV4-1; clone size: many; CDR3 DNA: TGCGCCAGCAGCCGGGGTACCATGAACACTGAAGCTTTCTTT; CDR3 protein: CASSRGTMNTEAFF
J gene: TRBJ2-2; D gene: TRBD2; V gene: TRBV28; clone size: .; CDR3 DNA: TGTGCCAGCAGTTTGCCTAGCGGGACATTGGCCGGGGAGCTGTTTTTT; CDR3 protein: CASSLPSGTLAGELFF
J gene: TRBJ2-7; D gene: TRBD2; V gene: TRBV5-6; clone size: .; CDR3 DNA: TGTGCCAGCAGCTCCGGGACTAGCGGGAGTCACGAGCAGTACTTC; CDR3 protein: CASSSGTSGSHEQYF
J gene: TRBJ1-1; D gene: .; V gene: TRBV5-1; clone size: many; CDR3 DNA: TGCGCCAGCAGCCCCGGGACAACCGGCACTGAAGCTTTCTTT; CDR3 protein: CASSPGTTGTEAFF
J gene: TRBJ2-1; D gene: TRBD2; V gene: TRBV7-8; clone size: .; CDR3 DNA: TGTGCCAGCAGCCGCACCGGGACTAGCTACGGTGAGCAGTTCTTC; CDR3 protein: CASSRTGTSYGEQFF
J gene: TRBJ2-2; D gene: TRBD2; V gene: TRBV2; clone size: .; CDR3 DNA: TGTGCCAGCAGGAGGGAGGGACTGGCGAACACCGGGGAGCTGTTTTTT; CDR3 protein: CASRREGLANTGELFF
J gene: TRBJ2-5; D gene: TRBD2; V gene: TRBV5-1; clone size: .; CDR3 DNA: TGCGCCAGCAGCTTCACGACGACGCTAGCGGGAGGACGAGAGACCCAGTACTTC; CDR3 protein: CASSFTTTLAGGRETQYF
J gene: TRBJ2-5; D gene: TRBD1; V gene: TRBV5-1; clone size: few; CDR3 DNA: TGCGCCAGCAGCCAACCGGGACAGCAAGAGACCCAGTACTTC; CDR3 protein: CASSQPGQQETQYF
J gene: TRBJ2-1; D gene: TRBD2; V gene: TRBV10-3; clone size: many; CDR3 DNA: TGTGCCAGCAGACTAGCGAACAATGAGCAGTTCTTC; CDR3 protein: CASRLANNEQFF
J gene: TRBJ1-2; D gene: .; V gene: TRBV12-3/TRBV12-4; clone size: few; CDR3 DNA: TGTGCCAGCAGTTTAGGGTTGAATGGCTACACCTTC; CDR3 protein: CASSLGLNGYTF
J gene: TRBJ2-7; D gene: TRBD2; V gene: TRBV6-1; clone size: .; CDR3 DNA: TGTGCCAGCACCTCCGGGACTAGCGGTTCCTACGAGCAGTACTTC; CDR3 protein: CASTSGTSGSYEQYF
J gene: TRBJ2-5; D gene: TRBD2; V gene: TRBV10-3; clone size: few; CDR3 DNA: TGTGCCATCAGTGAGTCGAATGGACTAGCGGGGGAGACCCAGTACTTC; CDR3 protein: CAISESNGLAGETQYF
J gene: TRBJ1-1; D gene: .; V gene: TRBV20-1; clone size: few; CDR3 DNA: TGCAGTGCTAGAGGAGGGGTAGACGCTGAAGCTTTCTTT; CDR3 protein: CSARGGVDAEAFF
J gene: TRBJ2-7; D gene: .; V gene: TRBV12-3/TRBV12-4; clone size: .; CDR3 DNA: TGTGCCAGCAGAAGATCCGGGACCCTATACGAGCAGTACTTC; CDR3 protein: CASRRSGTLYEQYF
J gene: TRBJ2-1; D gene: .; V gene: TRBV14; clone size: .; CDR3 DNA: TGTGCCAGCAGCCATTACGGACCCTACAATGAGCAGTTCTTC; CDR3 protein: CASSHYGPYNEQFF
J gene: TRBJ2-7; D gene: TRBD2; V gene: TRBV3-1; clone size: .; CDR3 DNA: TGTGCCAGCAGCCAAGAGAGGACCGGACTAGCGGGGTCCTACGAGCAGTACTTC; CDR3 protein: CASSQERTGLAGSYEQYF
J gene: TRBJ2-5; D gene: .; V gene: TRBV7-9; clone size: .; CDR3 DNA: TGTGCCAGCAGCTACCAACAGGGCCCACAAGAGACCCAGTACTTC; CDR3 protein: CASSYQQGPQETQYF
J gene: TRBJ2-1; D gene: .; V gene: TRBV7-9; clone size: few; CDR3 DNA: TGTGCCAGCAGCTCCCCAGACCGGGACCCGAAAAATGAGCAGTTCTTC; CDR3 protein: CASSSPDRDPKNEQFF
J gene: TRBJ1-1; D gene: .; V gene: TRBV7-3; clone size: few; CDR3 DNA: TGTGCCAGCAGCTTATATCCCTACACTGAAGCTTTCTTT; CDR3 protein: CASSLYPYTEAFF
J gene: TRBJ2-1; D gene: TRBD2; V gene: TRBV27; clone size: .; CDR3 DNA: TGTGCCAGCAGCCACGGGGGGGGTTCGTACAATGAGCAGTTCTTC; CDR3 protein: CASSHGGGSYNEQFF
J gene: TRBJ2-1; D gene: .; V gene: TRBV28; clone size: .; CDR3 DNA: TGTGCCAGCTGGGGGGCCTATGAGCAGTTCTTC; CDR3 protein: CASWGAYEQFF
J gene: TRBJ1-1; D gene: .; V gene: TRBV5-1; clone size: few; CDR3 DNA: TGCGCCAGCGGCCCTCAAGTAAACACTGAAGCTTTCTTT; CDR3 protein: CASGPQVNTEAFF
J gene: TRBJ1-1; D gene: .; V gene: TRBV29-1; clone size: .; CDR3 DNA: TGCAGCGTTGATCAGGGGTTAGGGTTCAGTGAAGCTTTCTTT; CDR3 protein: CSVDQGLGFSEAFF
J gene: TRBJ1-6; D gene: .; V gene: TRBV28; clone size: .; CDR3 DNA: TGTGCCAGCAATCTGGGGACACCGATTAATTCACCCCTCCACTTT; CDR3 protein: CASNLGTPINSPLHF
J gene: TRBJ1-5; D gene: TRBD1; V gene: TRBV11-2; clone size: .; CDR3 DNA: TGTGCCAGCAGCCTATCACAACCCCGGGACAGGGGTTTTAATCAGCCCCAGCATTTT; CDR3 protein: CASSLSQPRDRGFNQPQHF
J gene: TRBJ2-1; D gene: .; V gene: TRBV6-5; clone size: .; CDR3 DNA: TGTGCCAGCAGTTACTTCGGGAGCGGCCAAAACAATGAGCAGTTCTTC; CDR3 protein: CASSYFGSGQNNEQFF
J gene: TRBJ2-7; D gene: TRBD1; V gene: TRBV10-1; clone size: many; CDR3 DNA: TGCGCCAGCAGTCCCAGGGGGCTGCTTAGGTACGAGCAGTACTTC; CDR3 protein: CASSPRGLLRYEQYF
J gene: TRBJ2-3; D gene: TRBD2; V gene: TRBV9; clone size: few; CDR3 DNA: TGTGCCAGCAGCGTAGGTAGTAGCGGGTTAGATACGCAGTATTTT; CDR3 protein: CASSVGSSGLDTQYF
J gene: TRBJ2-1; D gene: .; V gene: TRBV7-6; clone size: .; CDR3 DNA: TGTGCCAGCAGCAGACGGCCTACCGGGGAAGATGAGCAGTTCTTC; CDR3 protein: CASSRRPTGEDEQFF
J gene: TRBJ1-6; D gene: .; V gene: TRBV29-1; clone size: few; CDR3 DNA: TGCAGAAACCGGTCGGGGAATTCACCCCTCCACTTT; CDR3 protein: CRNRSGNSPLHF
J gene: TRBJ2-7; D gene: TRBD1; V gene: TRBV29-1; clone size: .; CDR3 DNA: TGCAGCGTTTGGGGAGACAGGGGCTCCTACGAGCAGTACTTC; CDR3 protein: CSVWGDRGSYEQYF
J gene: TRBJ2-7; D gene: TRBD1; V gene: TRBV5-5; clone size: .; CDR3 DNA: TGTGCCAGCAGCTTGGTAAACAGGGGCGACTACGAGCAGTACTTC; CDR3 protein: CASSLVNRGDYEQYF
J gene: TRBJ2-2; D gene: TRBD2; V gene: TRBV14; clone size: .; CDR3 DNA: TGTGCCAGCAGCCAACTAGCGGGAGTGTTCGGGGAGCTGTTTTTT; CDR3 protein: CASSQLAGVFGELFF
J gene: TRBJ1-5; D gene: .; V gene: TRBV5-6; clone size: .; CDR3 DNA: TGTGCCAGCAGCTTGGGTCGGGGTTGGGAGCCCCAGCATTTT; CDR3 protein: CASSLGRGWEPQHF
J gene: TRBJ1-5; D gene: TRBD1; V gene: TRBV12-3/TRBV12-4; clone size: .; CDR3 DNA: TGTGCCAGCAGCCCGGTGACAGGGGGACATCAGCCCCAGCATTTT; CDR3 protein: CASSPVTGGHQPQHF
J gene: TRBJ2-1; D gene: TRBD2; V gene: TRBV20-1; clone size: few; CDR3 DNA: TGCAGTGCTCGAAGACTAGGTAGCGGGATGACTTTGGGTGAGCAGTTCTTC; CDR3 protein: CSARRLGSGMTLGEQFF
J gene: TRBJ2-3; D gene: .; V gene: TRBV12-3/TRBV12-4; clone size: .; CDR3 DNA: TGTGCCAGCCATAAAGGGAGCACAGATACGCAGTATTTT; CDR3 protein: CASHKGSTDTQYF
J gene: TRBJ2-3; D gene: .; V gene: TRBV10-1; clone size: few; CDR3 DNA: TGCGCCAGCAGTGAGTCAAGGGGAATGACAGATACGCAGTATTTT; CDR3 protein: CASSESRGMTDTQYF
J gene: TRBJ1-1; D gene: TRBD1; V gene: TRBV7-9; clone size: few; CDR3 DNA: TGTGCCAGCAGCCCCTCCGGGACAGGAGCTTTCTTT; CDR3 protein: CASSPSGTGAFF
J gene: TRBJ2-6; D gene: .; V gene: TRBV12-3/TRBV12-4; clone size: few; CDR3 DNA: TGTGCCGGTCGCGGGTCCGCTGGGGCCAACGTCCTGACTTTC; CDR3 protein: CAGRGSAGANVLTF
J gene: TRBJ1-2; D gene: TRBD1; V gene: TRBV5-1; clone size: many; CDR3 DNA: TGCGCCAGCAGCGAGAACGGACAGGCGAACTATGGCTACACCTTC; CDR3 protein: CASSENGQANYGYTF
J gene: TRBJ2-3; D gene: .; V gene: TRBV6-5; clone size: .; CDR3 DNA: TGTGCCGATACAGATACGCAGTATTTT; CDR3 protein: CADTDTQYF